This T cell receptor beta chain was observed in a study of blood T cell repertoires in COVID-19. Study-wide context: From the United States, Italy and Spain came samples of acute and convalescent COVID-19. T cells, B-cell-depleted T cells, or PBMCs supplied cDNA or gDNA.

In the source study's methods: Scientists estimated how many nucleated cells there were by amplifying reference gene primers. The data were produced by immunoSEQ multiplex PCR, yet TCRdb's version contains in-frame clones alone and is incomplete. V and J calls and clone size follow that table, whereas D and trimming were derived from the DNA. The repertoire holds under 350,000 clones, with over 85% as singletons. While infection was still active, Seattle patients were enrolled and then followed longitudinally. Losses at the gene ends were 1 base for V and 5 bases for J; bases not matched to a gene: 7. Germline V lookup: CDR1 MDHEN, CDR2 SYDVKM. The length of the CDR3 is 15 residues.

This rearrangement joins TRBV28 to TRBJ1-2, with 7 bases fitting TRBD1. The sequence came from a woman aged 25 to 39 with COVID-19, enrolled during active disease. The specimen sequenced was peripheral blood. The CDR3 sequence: CASSLLTGRSYGYTF. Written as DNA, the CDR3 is TGTGCCAGCAGTTTATTGACAGGGAGGTCATATGGCTACACCTTC.